Following are 30 T cell receptor beta chains from one sample sequenced in a study of spatial heterogeneity in lung cancer. TCRdb reprocessed the 5' RACE reads with MiXCR, giving one entry per CDR3 protein. This sample has about 110,000 distinct CDR3 sequences, with 11% found just once. As to time point: blood at routine non-recurrence follow-up after resection. This specimen consisted of PBMCs, obtained at follow-up. Every receptor here comes from a female donor with early-stage non-small cell lung cancer.

This clonotype was counted a few times. The rearrangement joins TRBV30 to TRBJ2-2, with 14 bases fitting TRBD2. The CDR3 loop spans 17 amino acids. V shed 4 bases and J 5 bases; nucleotides not matched to a gene: 9. Per germline, CDR1 GTSNPN and CDR2 SVGIG (reference sequence). CDR3 sequence reads: CAWNHGTSGSLTGELFF. The CDR3 DNA is TGTGCCTGGAACCACGGGACTAGCGGGAGCTTGACCGGGGAGCTGTTTTTT.

This clonotype was seen a handful of times. V and J are TRBV6-5 and TRBJ2-3; D might be TRBD1 (7 bases). V was trimmed by 8 bases and J by 6 bases, leaving 18 bases between them. Germline CDR1 is MNHEY and CDR2 is SVGAGI. This CDR3 contains 14 residues. The CDR3 spells CASRPRGRKDTQYF. CDR3 DNA: TGTGCCAGCCGGCCCAGGGGGAGGAAGGATACGCAGTATTTT.

This clonotype was detected many times. In nucleotides, the CDR3 is TGTGCCTGGAGGCCAGACAAAACAAACTACAATGAGCAGTTCTTC. Its protein product is CAWRPDKTNYNEQFF. The rearrangement uses TRBV30 and TRBJ2-1, with D unclear. Germline V gene data show CDR1 as GTSNPN and CDR2 as SVGIG (reference sequence). This CDR3 is built from 15 residues. The germline V and J ends were trimmed by 3 bases and 3 bases, with 15 bases remaining between them.

CDR3 bases: TGTGCCAGCAGCCCGGACAGGCAGCAAGAGACCCAGTACTTC. This gives the protein CASSPDRQQETQYF. The V call is TRBV9, the J call TRBJ2-5; 7 nucleotides align to TRBD1. Trimming cost V 4 bases and J 2 bases; bases outside gene matches: 5. Germline V gives CDR1 SGDLS, CDR2 YYNGEE. The CDR3 length is 14 residues.

A few counts support this clonotype. The rearrangement links TRBV6-2 or TRBV6-3 to TRBJ1-5; TRBD1 might be the D (5 bases). The ends were cut back, 0 bases at V and 2 bases at J, with 11 bases in the middle. This CDR3 contains 16 residues. Per germline, CDR1 MNHEY and CDR2 SVGEGT. In DNA form, the CDR3 reads TGTGCCAGCAGTTACTCGAGGGGTAGCGGCAATCAGCCCCAGCATTTT. Amino acids: CASSYSRGSGNQPQHF.

The rearrangement uses TRBV27 and TRBJ1-5; tentatively, D is TRBD1 (5 bases). Trimming cost V 3 bases and J 5 bases, with 14 bases left between them. CDR1 is MNHEY and CDR2 is SMNVEV in the germline V gene (reference sequence). There are 15 residues in the CDR3. The CDR3 spells CASSLYTGRHQPQHF. Here the CDR3 DNA reads TGTGCCAGCAGTTTGTATACAGGCCGACATCAGCCCCAGCATTTT.

This clonotype was observed a handful of times. This chain connects TRBV27 to TRBJ1-2, with 7 bases that match TRBD1. The CDR3 length is 14 residues. The V and J ends lost 6 bases and 8 bases, in that order; junction bases with no gene match: 12. From germline, CDR1 is MNHEY and CDR2 SMNVEV (reference sequence). CDR3 coding DNA: TGTGCCAGCAGGGGTCAGGGGGGTGTGTACGGCTACACCTTC. Translated, it gives CASRGQGGVYGYTF.

The chain uses TRBV4-2 and TRBJ1-4, with 8 positions matching TRBD1. V was clipped by 4 bases and J by 8 bases; unmatched bases: 21. The germline V gene has CDR1 LGHNA and CDR2 YNFKEQ. CDR3 length: 19 residues. The CDR3 DNA sequence: TGTGCCAGCAGCCGAGGACAGGGATTTACCCGGGGGAGGGAAGAAAAACTGTTTTTT. Encoded protein: CASSRGQGFTRGREEKLFF.

This clonotype showed up many times. The rearrangement uses TRBV29-1 and TRBJ1-2, with D maybe TRBD1 (5 bases). V gave up 0 bases and J gave up 4 bases, with 15 bases separating them. This CDR3 spans 15 amino acids. Per the germline V gene, CDR1 is SQVTM and CDR2 is ANQGSEA. The CDR3: CSVEDRGEGRYGYTF. The DNA for the CDR3 is TGCAGCGTTGAAGATCGGGGAGAGGGACGCTATGGCTACACCTTC.

This clonotype was picked up many times. The chain couples TRBV18 to TRBJ1-3; D is unclear. CDR3 size: 15 residues. Deletions cut 3 bases from V and 0 bases from J, with 9 bases between. CDR1 is KGHSH and CDR2 is LQKENI in the germline V gene. The CDR3 DNA is TGTGCCAGCTCACCTTTGGTCGTCTCTGGAAACACCATATATTTT. The encoded protein is CASSPLVVSGNTIYF.

This rearrangement joins TRBV7-9 to TRBJ2-1; D uncertain. The germline V and J ends were trimmed by 1 base and 0 bases, with 13 bases remaining between them. The CDR3 sequence is 17 residues long. Germline V CDR1 and CDR2: SEHNR, FQNEAQ (reference sequence). CDR3 nucleotide sequence: TGTGCCAGCAGCTTAGAGGGCCCCATGAGCTCCTACAATGAGCAGTTCTTC. It is translated as CASSLEGPMSSYNEQFF.

This rearrangement joins TRBV6-2 or TRBV6-3 to TRBJ1-5, with D uncertain. The germline V gene encodes CDR1 MNHEY and CDR2 SVGEGT. CDR3 size: 15 residues. Trimming took off 5 bases at V and 0 bases at J, with 11 bases between the two ends. DNA of the CDR3: TGTGCCAGCAGTGACACAGCGTATAGCAATCAGCCCCAGCATTTT. Translated, it gives CASSDTAYSNQPQHF.

The chain employs TRBV12-3 or TRBV12-4 and TRBJ2-1, with 10 bases lining up with TRBD2. V lost 7 bases to trimming and J lost 2 bases; unmatched junction nucleotides: 5. The CDR3 length is 15 residues. The CDR3 here is CASTPLAGAYNEQFF. The CDR3 DNA is TGTGCCAGCACCCCGCTAGCGGGAGCCTACAATGAGCAGTTCTTC.

This clonotype showed up many times. The genes are TRBV12-3 or TRBV12-4 and TRBJ2-1; D unclear. Trimming took 2 bases from V and 8 from J, leaving 4 bases between them. The CDR3 runs 11 residues. DNA for the CDR3: TGTGCCAGCAGTTTAAGGGATGAGCAGTTCTTC. Protein: CASSLRDEQFF.

The chain has TRBV5-1 and TRBJ2-7, with no clear D. Per the germline V gene, CDR1 is SGHRS and CDR2 is YFSETQ. The CDR3 loop spans 13 amino acids. The V gene lost 1 base and the J gene lost 3 bases, with 8 bases spanning the gap. CDR3 protein: CASSLHTVYEQYF. The DNA for the CDR3 is TGCGCCAGCAGCTTGCACACGGTCTACGAGCAGTACTTC. The full variable domain, its missing parts supplied by reference TRBV5-1 and TRBJ2-7, is KAGVTQTPRYLIKTRGQQVTLSCSPISGHRSVSWYQQTPGQGLQFLFEYFSETQRNKGNFPGRFSGRQFSNSRSEMNVSTLELGDSALYLCASSLHTVYEQYFGPGTRLTVT.

The rearrangement joins TRBV5-1 to TRBJ1-3, with D tentatively TRBD1 (6 bases). Trimming stripped 5 bases from V and 2 bases from J, with 14 bases between. Germline V gives CDR1 SGHRS, CDR2 YFSETQ. The CDR3 sequence is 15 residues long. CDR3 region: CASSQTGLTGNTIYF. The CDR3 coding sequence is TGCGCCAGCAGTCAGACAGGACTCACTGGAAACACCATATATTTT.

The gene calls are TRBV28 and TRBJ1-2; TRBD1 agrees at 8 bases. Germline V CDR1 and CDR2: MDHEN, SYDVKM. V was pared by 7 bases and J by 3 bases, with 10 bases of the junction left unmatched. This CDR3 spans 15 amino acids. This chain's CDR3 is CASNGGTGHYYGYTF. The CDR3 DNA is TGTGCCAGCAACGGAGGGACAGGACATTACTATGGCTACACCTTC.

Ten or more counts support this clonotype. The chain uses TRBV27 and TRBJ1-6, with 9 bases identical to TRBD1. This CDR3 has 16 amino acids. The ends lost 0 bases at V and 10 bases at J; junction bases unmatched: 7. CDR1 and CDR2 from the germline V gene are MNHEY and SMNVEV (reference sequence). The CDR3 protein is CASSLSGQGWGSPLHF. CDR3 nucleotides: TGTGCCAGCAGTTTATCGGGACAGGGCTGGGGATCACCCCTCCACTTT.

There are many counts of this clonotype. The chain recombines TRBV25-1 with TRBJ2-3; tentatively, D is TRBD1 (5 bases). The CDR3 runs to 13 residues. CDR1 is MGHDK and CDR2 is SYGVNS in the germline V gene. The V end was cut by 6 bases, the J end by 2 bases, with 9 bases between. CDR3 protein: CASSRQITDTQYF. CDR3 nucleotides: TGTGCCAGCAGCCGACAGATCACAGATACGCAGTATTTT.

The genes are TRBV6-2 or TRBV6-3 and TRBJ2-1; 9 bases align to TRBD1. Unmatched junction bases numbered 8, after V lost 2 bases and J lost 6 bases. Germline lookup yields CDR1 MNHEY and CDR2 SVGEGT. The CDR3 extends over 16 amino acids. Here the CDR3 reads CASSYPGQGLGNEQFF. The CDR3 region has the DNA TGTGCCAGCAGTTACCCGGGACAGGGTTTAGGCAATGAGCAGTTCTTC.

This clonotype came up a few times. V gene TRBV27 combines with J gene TRBJ2-5, with unresolved D. This CDR3 has 14 residues. Trimming took off 6 bases at V and 2 bases at J, with 13 bases between the two ends. Germline V gene sequence: CDR1 MNHEY, CDR2 SMNVEV (reference sequence). The DNA for the CDR3 is TGTGCCAGCAGAAGATCCCAACTACAAGAGACCCAGTACTTC. It translates to CASRRSQLQETQYF.

This clonotype was detected many times. The chain couples TRBV10-3 to TRBJ1-5; 7 nucleotides agree with TRBD1. CDR3 length equals 20 residues. J lost 1 base, V lost 0 bases, and 15 bases had no gene match. CDR1 and CDR2 (germline): ENHRY, SYGVKD. CDR3 in DNA: TGTGCCATCAGTGAGTCCTTGGCAGGGGGAGGCATAGGAAGCAATCAGCCCCAGCATTTT. Its protein product is CAISESLAGGGIGSNQPQHF.

V and J are TRBV2 and TRBJ1-2; 7 bases fit TRBD1. The CDR3 length is 15 residues. Germline V lookup: CDR1 SNHLY, CDR2 FYNNEI. V shed 7 bases, J shed 7 bases, and the junction held 15 bases outside the gene matches. As DNA, the CDR3 is TGTGCCAGCAACCCCTCGACAGGGTTGGTGGGTGGCTACACCTTC. Translated, it gives CASNPSTGLVGGYTF.

The chain has TRBV7-2 and TRBJ2-3; no firm D call. The germline V and J ends were trimmed by 5 bases and 4 bases, with 7 bases remaining between them. There are 12 residues in the CDR3. Germline values: CDR1 SGHTA, CDR2 FQGNSA. CDR3 coding DNA: TGTGCCAGCAGCAGTCGCGCAGATACGCAGTATTTT. Protein product: CASSSRADTQYF.

The chain joins TRBV7-9 to TRBJ2-4; no reliable D call. Germline assignment: CDR1 SEHNR and CDR2 FQNEAQ (reference sequence). This CDR3 region has 17 residues. V was pared by 1 base and J by 0 bases, with 13 bases between. CDR3 nucleotide sequence: TGTGCCAGCAGCTTAGTACCGGGTGCTATAGCCAAAAACATTCAGTACTTC. It translates to CASSLVPGAIAKNIQYF.

The V and J genes are TRBV6-2 or TRBV6-3 and TRBJ1-5, with D uncertain. V was trimmed by 2 bases and J by 4 bases, leaving 9 bases between them. Germline values: CDR1 MNHEY, CDR2 SVGEGT. CDR3 length: 14 amino acids. The CDR3 nucleotides are TGTGCCAGCAGTTACAACCAGGCGAATCAGCCCCAGCATTTT. The encoded protein is CASSYNQANQPQHF.

The CDR3 here is CASSQPNQGAFEQYF. Here the CDR3 DNA reads TGCGCCAGCAGCCAACCCAACCAGGGGGCTTTCGAGCAGTACTTC. The chain joins TRBV4-1 to TRBJ2-7; 8 nucleotides line up with TRBD1. Per the germline V gene, CDR1 is MGHRA and CDR2 is YSYEKL. The CDR3 totals 15 residues. The trim removed 2 bases at V and 6 bases at J, leaving 9 bases unmatched.

The genes are TRBV5-1 and TRBJ1-6; a weak D match, TRBD1 (5 bases). The CDR3 totals 12 residues. The ends were cut back, 5 bases at V and 9 bases at J, with 9 bases in the middle. Germline V gene lookup returns CDR1 SGHRS and CDR2 YFSETQ. The DNA of the CDR3 is TGCGCCAGCAGGTCAGGGTTTTCACCCCTCCACTTT. Its protein product is CASRSGFSPLHF.

This clonotype has a count of ten or more. The genes are TRBV29-1 and TRBJ2-7; unclear D gene. Trimming removed 8 bases from V and 6 bases from J, with 17 bases in between. Germline CDR1 reads SQVTM; CDR2 reads ANQGSEA. CDR3 length: 12 amino acids. The CDR3 reads CSRRWVVGEQYF. The CDR3 nucleotides read TGCAGCCGAAGATGGGTTGTGGGCGAGCAGTACTTC.

This clonotype occurred a few times. The chain has TRBV19 and TRBJ1-5; 9 bases are shared with TRBD1. Trimming cost V 5 bases and J 6 bases; bases outside gene matches: 8. Per germline, CDR1 LNHDA and CDR2 SQIVND (reference sequence). CDR3 length: 15 residues. CDR3 residues: CASSFRDRAVQPQHF. The CDR3 region has the DNA TGTGCCAGTAGTTTCCGGGACAGGGCGGTTCAGCCCCAGCATTTT.